The 20 T cell receptor beta chains listed next were all sequenced from one sample in a study of blood T cell repertoires in COVID-19. Sequencing was performed with immunoSEQ multiplex PCR; in TCRdb, only in-frame clones are kept and a portion is missing. The table lists 200,000 to 250,000 clones, approximately 87% of them singletons, with roughly 3.3% in the top ten. Source material: PBMCs or T cells enriched from blood (not recorded which). The receptors shown here come from a woman aged 50 to 60 in a cohort exposed to, infected with or recovered from COVID-19 (not recorded which).

This clone was found a few times. V gene TRBV5-1 combines with J gene TRBJ1-4, with 7 bases that match TRBD1. Trimming at V came to 0 bases and at J to 6 bases, leaving 2 bases not matched to a gene. This CDR3 is built from 14 residues. Germline V gene sequence: CDR1 SGHRS, CDR2 YFSETQ. CDR3 DNA sequence: TGCGCCAGCAGCTTGGTAAGGGGGCATGAAAAACTGTTTTTT. It encodes CASSLVRGHEKLFF.

The CDR3 sequence: CASSDRAGVYGYTF. As DNA, the CDR3 is TGTGCCAGCAGTGATAGGGCAGGGGTCTATGGCTACACCTTC. The V gene is TRBV2, the J gene TRBJ1-2; D may be TRBD1 (6 bases). Germline V gives CDR1 SNHLY, CDR2 FYNNEI. This CDR3 contains 14 residues. V was clipped by 3 bases and J by 4 bases, with 12 bases between them.

The CDR3 loop reads CASSVVTGVRTEAFF. In nucleotides, the CDR3 is TGTGCCAGCAGCGTAGTCACAGGGGTTCGCACTGAAGCTTTCTTT. The chain has TRBV9 and TRBJ1-1; 7 bases agree with TRBD1. The CDR3 extends over 15 amino acids. Germline assignment: CDR1 SGDLS and CDR2 YYNGEE. The V segment lost 0 bases and the J segment 4 bases; nucleotides outside the gene matches: 6.

The rearrangement uses TRBV5-1 and TRBJ2-7, with D maybe TRBD1 (6 bases). CDR1 SGHRS and CDR2 YFSETQ come from the germline V gene. This CDR3 region has 14 residues. Trimming removed 3 bases at V and 3 bases at J, with 13 bases between. The CDR3 region has the DNA TGCGCCAGCAGCTGGACAAGGGACAACTACGAGCAGTACTTC. This translates into CASSWTRDNYEQYF.

This chain links TRBV5-1 with TRBJ1-1, with 10 bases aligning to TRBD1. Germline V gene sequence: CDR1 SGHRS, CDR2 YFSETQ. J lost 3 bases, V lost 4 bases, and 6 bases had no gene match. The CDR3 has 15 residues. CDR3 in amino acids: CASSPTGQGYTEAFF. CDR3 sequence (DNA): TGCGCCAGCAGCCCCACGGGACAGGGGTACACTGAAGCTTTCTTT.

V usage is TRBV19 and J usage is TRBJ1-3, with D possibly being TRBD1 (5 bases). The CDR3 totals 16 residues. Germline CDR1 reads LNHDA; CDR2 reads SQIVND (reference sequence). Trimming stripped 3 bases from V and 0 bases from J, with 12 bases between. Here the CDR3 DNA reads TGTGCCAGTAGTATCTCCCAGGGAAGCTCTGGAAACACCATATATTTT. Amino acid sequence: CASSISQGSSGNTIYF.

V is TRBV7-9 and J is TRBJ1-2, with D possibly TRBD1 on 5 matching bases. Germline V gene sequence: CDR1 SEHNR, CDR2 FQNEAQ (reference sequence). The V end lost 2 bases, the J end lost 6 bases, and 16 bases lay between the germline ends. This CDR3 region has 15 residues. The CDR3 DNA reads TGTGCCAGCAGCTTAAGGACTACAGGAGATCATGGCTACACCTTC. This encodes CASSLRTTGDHGYTF.

A word on this clone: Other DNA sequences from this sample encode an identical CDR3 as well. This chain connects TRBV9 to TRBJ2-7; TRBD1 matches at 8 bases. Germline assignment: CDR1 SGDLS and CDR2 YYNGEE. Unmatched junction bases numbered 1, after V lost 0 bases and J lost 2 bases. The CDR3 consists of 14 residues. CDR3 residues: CASSVGQGPYEQYF. The CDR3 DNA reads as TGTGCCAGCAGCGTAGGACAGGGGCCCTACGAGCAGTACTTC.

V gene TRBV9 combines with J gene TRBJ2-7; D is perhaps TRBD2 (6 bases). The germline V gene has CDR1 SGDLS and CDR2 YYNGEE. V dropped 4 bases and J dropped 3 bases, with 23 bases sitting between them. The CDR3 covers 17 residues. CDR3 DNA: TGTGCCAGCAGCCTCGATCCCCCGGGGGAATTGTTCTACGAGCAGTACTTC. It is translated as CASSLDPPGELFYEQYF. Together with reference TRBV9 and TRBJ2-7, the CDR3 gives the full variable domain: DSGVTQTPKHLITATGQRVTLRCSPRSGDLSVYWYQQSLDQGLQFLIQYYNGEERAKGNILERFSAQQFPDLHSELNLSSLELGDSALYFCASSLDPPGELFYEQYFGPGTRLTVT.

V usage is TRBV9 and J usage is TRBJ1-3, with TRBD1 identical over 7 bases. Unmatched junction bases numbered 6, after V lost 5 bases and J lost 4 bases. This CDR3 region has 14 residues. Germline CDR1 SGDLS, CDR2 YYNGEE. CDR3 sequence: CASRPPGQGNTIYF. DNA for the CDR3: TGTGCCAGCAGACCCCCGGGACAGGGAAACACCATATATTTT.

The CDR3 DNA reads TGTGCCAGCAGCTTCCGGGGGGGTAAAGAGACCCAGTACTTC. This codes for CASSFRGGKETQYF. The gene calls are TRBV7-2 and TRBJ2-5; 8 bases map to TRBD2. Germline CDR1 and CDR2: SGHTA and FQGNSA. The CDR3 sequence is 14 residues long. Germline trimming cut 3 bases from V and 3 bases from J; bases unmatched to any gene: 3.

The rearrangement links TRBV7-9 to TRBJ2-7; 7 nucleotides match TRBD1. CDR3 length: 15 amino acids. Germline V gene sequence: CDR1 SEHNR, CDR2 FQNEAQ (reference sequence). The trim removed 5 bases at V and 0 bases at J, leaving 7 bases unmatched. As DNA, the CDR3 is TGTGCCAGCAGCCCGACGGGACAGATCTCCTACGAGCAGTACTTC. Translation gives CASSPTGQISYEQYF.

The V call is TRBV19, the J call TRBJ2-5; 7 nucleotides agree with TRBD1. The V gene's germline CDR1 is LNHDA and CDR2 SQIVND (reference sequence). The CDR3 extends over 13 amino acids. V was clipped by 9 bases and J by 1 base; unmatched bases: 5. This chain's CDR3 is CASRGTVQETQYF. For the CDR3, the DNA is TGTGCCAGCAGAGGGACAGTCCAAGAGACCCAGTACTTC.

The rearrangement links TRBV9 to TRBJ1-1; D may be TRBD1 (5 bases). The germline V and J ends were trimmed by 0 bases and 6 bases, with 9 bases remaining between them. Germline loops: CDR1 SGDLS, CDR2 YYNGEE. The CDR3 covers 13 residues. In DNA, the CDR3 is TGTGCCAGCAGCGTAGAGGGGTTCTCTGAAGCTTTCTTT. Translating gives CASSVEGFSEAFF. The full variable domain, completed using reference TRBV9 and TRBJ1-1, is DSGVTQTPKHLITATGQRVTLRCSPRSGDLSVYWYQQSLDQGLQFLIQYYNGEERAKGNILERFSAQQFPDLHSELNLSSLELGDSALYFCASSVEGFSEAFFGQGTRLTVV.

V is TRBV4-2 and J is TRBJ2-1; 13 bases fit TRBD2. The CDR3 is 18 amino acids. CDR1 is LGHNA, CDR2 YNFKEQ, per germline. J lost 4 bases, V lost 0 bases, and 6 bases had no gene match. CDR3 DNA sequence: TGTGCCAGCAGCCAAGACCCACTAGCGGGGGGGGGTTACAATGAGCAGTTCTTC. It encodes CASSQDPLAGGGYNEQFF.

The gene calls are TRBV10-3 and TRBJ2-1; 11 bases are a match to TRBD2. Germline lookup yields CDR1 ENHRY and CDR2 SYGVKD. The V gene end was trimmed by 7 bases and the J gene end by 3 bases; junction bases not matched to a gene: 11. CDR3 size: 17 residues. The CDR3 is CAIKSFETSGGYNEQFF. DNA of the CDR3: TGTGCCATCAAGTCGTTCGAAACTAGCGGGGGCTACAATGAGCAGTTCTTC.

The V and J genes are TRBV7-9 and TRBJ2-1, with 10 bases identical to TRBD2. The CDR3 loop spans 16 amino acids. Per germline, CDR1 SEHNR and CDR2 FQNEAQ (reference sequence). J gave up 4 bases and V 0 bases, and 3 bases lay outside the gene matches. This CDR3 reads CASSLAVAGGYNEQFF. The CDR3 DNA reads TGTGCCAGCAGCTTAGCGGTAGCGGGGGGTTACAATGAGCAGTTCTTC.

The CDR3 DNA sequence: TGTGCCAGCAGTTTTTCCGGGACAGGGATCGGGTATGGCTACACCTTC. As protein: CASSFSGTGIGYGYTF. V is TRBV6-2 or TRBV6-3 and J is TRBJ1-2; 9 bases line up with TRBD1. Germline CDR1 reads MNHEY; CDR2 reads SVGEGT. This CDR3 is 16 amino acids long. V dropped 4 bases and J dropped 5; count of bases not matched to a gene: 11.

The chain carries TRBV3-1 (or the pseudogene TRBV3-2) and TRBJ1-2, with TRBD1 matching 7 bases. The CDR3 is 15 amino acids. Per germline, CDR1 LGHDT and CDR2 YNNKEL (reference sequence). Unmatched junction bases numbered 11, after V lost 4 bases and J lost 6 bases. The CDR3 coding sequence is TGTGCCAGCAGCCCGTGGGACAGCGAAGGGAATGGCTACACCTTC. Translated, it gives CASSPWDSEGNGYTF.

V and J are TRBV11-2 and TRBJ1-1, with no clear D. The V end was cut by 3 bases, the J end by 3 bases, with 14 bases between. The CDR3 sequence is 15 residues long. Germline V gene sequence: CDR1 SGHAT, CDR2 FQNNGV. CDR3 nucleotides: TGTGCCAGCAGCTTTCTCTTTTCCGGGGACACTGAAGCTTTCTTT. Protein sequence: CASSFLFSGDTEAFF.